This T cell receptor beta chain comes out of a study of cytomegalovirus exposure and HLA in healthy donors. Notes on the study in general: Association of 16,951 TCR beta sequences with HLA alleles was found at 0.05 false discovery rate in a later analysis. Later analysis identified a missense DCLRE1C variant that was linked to TCR beta V- and J-gene trimming. In a later analysis, TCR association rates varied by HLA locus: DRB1 most, HLA-C fewest.

As for the donors, each was a healthy bone marrow donor. This CDR3 comprises 17 residues. CDR1 SGDLS and CDR2 YYNGEE come from the germline V gene. V was clipped by 2 bases and J by 6 bases; unmatched bases: 10. This PCR relied on a set of 60 Vbeta primers and 13 Jbeta primers. Profiling relied on immunoSEQ multiplex PCR, and the TCRdb table lists in-frame clones only, not all of them. Among approximately 120,000 clones listed, over 65% were seen once. On this clone: Its antigen is not identified.

This receptor was identified in a man aged 35-49 years in good health and CMV-seropositive. The material sequenced was PBMCs. The chain has TRBV9 and TRBJ2-1, with 11 bases identical to TRBD2. The CDR3 region is CASSVDIAGGPVNEQFF. The CDR3 coding sequence is TGTGCCAGCAGCGTGGATATAGCGGGAGGGCCGGTCAATGAGCAGTTCTTC. Supplemented by reference TRBV9 and TRBJ2-1, the full variable domain reads DSGVTQTPKHLITATGQRVTLRCSPRSGDLSVYWYQQSLDQGLQFLIQYYNGEERAKGNILERFSAQQFPDLHSELNLSSLELGDSALYFCASSVDIAGGPVNEQFFGPGTRLTVL.